This T cell receptor beta chain comes out of a study of radiotherapy plus CTLA-4 blockade in lung cancer. Overall study: An objective response was seen in 15% to 20% of patients, and disease control in roughly 28%.

Germline values: CDR1 MNHEY, CDR2 SVGAGI. The CDR3 is 16 residues long. Trimming took 1 base from V and 0 from J, leaving 13 bases between them. Clones were sequenced by immunoSEQ multiplex PCR, and TCRdb holds only the in-frame ones, with some missing. The table includes tens of thousands of clones, under 85% detected once. In this sample, this clone turned up once. The sample consisted of peripheral blood, taken from a patient treated with radiotherapy plus ipilimumab. V usage is TRBV6-5 and J usage is TRBJ2-7, with D unresolved. The receptor was derived from a human donor with non-small cell lung cancer who had stable disease on radiotherapy plus ipilimumab. The CDR3 loop reads CASSYFIGSASYEQYF. The CDR3 region has the DNA TGTGCCAGCAGTTACTTTATCGGCAGTGCCTCCTACGAGCAGTACTTC.